Following are 9 T cell receptor beta chains from one sample sequenced in a study of OX40 agonist ivuxolimab in advanced cancers. Here immunoSEQ multiplex PCR was the method, and the copy in TCRdb shows in-frame clones only, minus some. Seen here are 78,000 or so clones, about 85% observed once, and the top ten hold 17%. This specimen consisted of CD4+ or CD8+ T cells sorted from blood, obtained in a trial of the OX40 agonist ivuxolimab. The receptors originated from an adult with an advanced solid tumor such as melanoma, head and neck, liver or kidney cancer.

V and J are TRBV2 and TRBJ2-3; 9 positions match TRBD2. V trimming: 5 bases; J trimming: 5 bases; junction bases outside the gene matches: 8. CDR1 SNHLY and CDR2 FYNNEI come from the germline V gene. This CDR3 comprises 15 residues. The CDR3 bases are TGTGCCAGCAGTTTGGCGGGAGGGCAGGTAGATACGCAGTATTTT. It yields the protein CASSLAGGQVDTQYF.

This chain joins TRBV27 and TRBJ1-1; maybe TRBD1 (6 bases). The V and J ends lost 6 bases and 4 bases respectively, with 12 bases between them. CDR1 and CDR2 (germline): MNHEY, SMNVEV (reference sequence). The CDR3 extends over 13 amino acids. The CDR3 nucleotides read TGTGCCAGCAGATCCACAGGGAGCACTGAAGCTTTCTTT. It codes for CASRSTGSTEAFF.

This rearrangement joins TRBV11-3 to TRBJ1-1; no reliable D call. There are 13 residues in the CDR3. Germline values: CDR1 SGHNT, CDR2 YENEEA. The V end was cut by 5 bases, the J end by 5 bases, with 12 bases between. The CDR3 DNA sequence: TGTGCCAGCAGCACCGAGGGTAGGACTGAAGCTTTCTTT. Translating gives CASSTEGRTEAFF.

This sequence joins TRBV7-9 and TRBJ1-4; perhaps TRBD1 as D (5 bases). V was pared by 2 bases and J by 8 bases, with 21 bases between. Germline values: CDR1 SEHNR, CDR2 FQNEAQ (reference sequence). This CDR3 comprises 17 residues. The CDR3 nucleotides read TGTGCCAGCAGCTTATTATCTACGGGACGGAAGACAGAAAAACTGTTTTTT. This gives the protein CASSLLSTGRKTEKLFF.

The J gene is TRBJ1-4, the V gene TRBV6-1; no clear D gene. The CDR3 spans 13 residues. The V end was cut by 8 bases, the J end by 0 bases, with 7 bases between. The germline gives CDR1 MNHNS, CDR2 SASEGT. In DNA form, the CDR3 reads TGTGCCAGCGCGGCAACAACTAATGAAAAACTGTTTTTT. Translating it yields CASAATTNEKLFF.

The chain combines TRBV5-1 with TRBJ1-4; TRBD1 matches 8 bases. The CDR3 extends over 15 amino acids. The germline V gene has CDR1 SGHRS and CDR2 YFSETQ. V shed 4 bases and J 7 bases; nucleotides not matched to a gene: 9. The CDR3, as DNA: TGCGCCAGCAGCACGACAGGGGAAGGAAGTGAAAAACTGTTTTTT. Its protein is CASSTTGEGSEKLFF.

V is TRBV6-1 and J is TRBJ2-1; D unresolved. Germline assignment: CDR1 MNHNS and CDR2 SASEGT. This CDR3 has 15 residues. V lost 2 bases, J lost 1 base, and 9 bases lay in between. The CDR3 sequence: CASSELWGSYNEQFF. The CDR3 DNA sequence: TGTGCCAGCAGTGAACTCTGGGGATCCTACAATGAGCAGTTCTTC.

The J gene is TRBJ1-1, the V gene TRBV2; tentative D call: TRBD1 (5 bases). V shed 5 bases and J shed 5 bases, with 18 bases lying between them. This CDR3 has 15 residues. CDR1 is SNHLY and CDR2 is FYNNEI in the germline V gene. As DNA, the CDR3 is TGTGCCAGCAGTCCCGGGGGGACTGTGGAGACTGAAGCTTTCTTT. As protein: CASSPGGTVETEAFF.

The V and J genes are TRBV6-1 and TRBJ2-1, with 15 nucleotides matching TRBD2. The CDR3 contains 14 residues. Trimming removed 7 bases from V and 7 bases from J; junction bases left unmatched: 2. CDR1 and CDR2 (germline): MNHNS, SASEGT. CDR3 sequence: CASTGTSGGNEQFF. In DNA, the CDR3 is TGTGCCAGCACTGGGACTAGCGGGGGGAATGAGCAGTTCTTC.